This TCR beta chain was identified in a study of CD4 T cells in relation to SARS-CoV-2 and coronaviruses (dated by TCRdb to the early 2020s). A note on the overall study: In the ViraFEST assay, PBMCs were grown with antigen for roughly ten days, and TCR beta CDR3s were then sequenced to identify antigen-specific clonal expansions. Expansion assays from other donors in the study were sequenced with a different, Illumina-based TCR-beta assay. The Adaptive Biotechnologies TCR-sequencing kit was used to sequence samples from three pre-COVID donors and the naive versus memory experiments, whereas other data were Illumina-based. The roughly 12 convalescent patients included 8 males and 4 females; two subjects were Hispanic. Across all 12 patients in the convalescent cohort, the median age was 38.5 years, with a range of roughly 21 to 75 years. At the level of individual TCR clonotypes, the study measured memory CD4+ T cell crossreactivity between SARS-CoV-2 spike protein and common cold coronavirus spike proteins. Using patient-derived lymphoblastoid cell lines, the shared crossreactive spike epitopes were mapped to their HLA restriction.

V loses 0 bases, J loses 9 bases, and the germline ends lie 12 bases apart. Including the terminal cysteine and phenylalanine, the CDR3 comprises 14 residues. Only the CDR3 part of the read is kept: 42 bases, read in frame from the first base. From the germline V gene, CDR1 is SGHVS and CDR2 is FQNEAQ. To separate naive from memory CD4+ T cells, cryopreserved PBMCs first underwent CD4 enrichment and then EasySep naive CD4+ T cell enrichment. Sorted naive or memory CD4+ T cells (around 110,000) were grown at a 1:1 ratio with T cell-depleted PBMCs and CEF peptides for less than 12 days. In general, triplicate replicate wells were used for every peptide culture condition. Ficoll-Paque PLUS gradient centrifugation was used to isolate PBMCs from leukapheresis product or whole blood. The PBMCs went either fresh into the expansion assay or into cryopreservation at -140 degrees C. The QIAamp Micro DNA Kit was used to extract genomic DNA from the CD4+ T cells.

On this clone itself: Its cognate antigen has yet to be identified. The input lacks base qualities; no much larger clone sits a single base away.

Survey-level immunoSEQ TCR-beta sequencing was performed on DNA from CEF-cultured naive and memory CD4+ T cells. Per the original workflow: During preprocessing, nonproductive sequences were removed, as were CDR3s that did not start with C, did not end with F or W, or were shorter than 7 amino acids. The MANAFEST web app identified antigen-specific clonotypes based on expansion compared with the reference and other culture wells. To be counted as positive, a clone had to show significant expansion compared with the reference culture, at an FDR below 0.05, in 2 of 3 replicate wells. For a clone to be considered positive, significant expansion relative to all other tandem wells and an odds ratio above 5 were also required. Cultured and uncultured naive and memory CD4+ repertoires were searched for previously identified spike- and CEF-reactive CDR3s. After three terminal residues were trimmed from each end, CDR3 homology was quantified as pairwise Levenshtein distance using the stringdist R package. TCRdb re-hosts the immuneACCESS table, in-frame sequences only. Its copies lack some clones; in the studies checked, an unresolved V gene accounts for under half of them, and the cause for the rest is not known. V and J calls and clone size are those listed in that table; D and trimming were worked out from the DNA. The sample table contains about 41,000 clones; only one count was recorded for approximately 86% of them. The top ten clonotypes cover 4.5% of the sample.

The investigation overall reported the following: Pre-pandemic and post-infection samples were not both contributed by any donor, so tracing of the source of pre-existing responses was limited. Compared with monoreactive clones, crossreactive clones had significantly weaker SARS-CoV-2-driven expansion, a result consistent with antigenic imprinting. Sequencing naive versus memory cells indicated that the assay picks up memory recall responses, not primary responses primed during culture. Approximately 61% of donors had memory CD4+ clonotypes that crossrecognized SARS-CoV-2 and at least one common cold coronavirus spike. Crossreactivity analysis was centred on spike protein, so crossreactivity against other viral proteins was not assessed. Small numbers of patients and of tested TCRs limited the study.

Sequenced material: naive CD4+ T cells from PBMCs, cultured in vitro. The sample's cell subset or site label, in plain terms: naive CD4+ T cells isolated by negative enrichment. The chain is made from TRBV7-8 and TRBJ2-1; the D gene lacks a confident call. The source is an adult with COVID-19. The CDR3 reads as follows: CASSLAAARGEQFF. At the DNA level, the sequence is TGTGCCAGCAGCTTAGCGGCCGCGAGAGGTGAGCAGTTCTTC.